This T cell receptor (beta chain) was retrieved from a study of cytomegalovirus exposure and HLA in healthy donors (dated by TCRdb to 2016 to 2017). Broadly, across the study: In an earlier analysis of 587 of the donors, around 300 Gb of sequence data and some 100 million unique TCR beta sequences from 180 million or so T cells were reported. To predict cytomegalovirus infection status, the study combined high-throughput TCR immunosequencing, statistical association of individual TCRs with disease status, and machine learning. The T cell repertoires of roughly 660 subjects were profiled by immunosequencing and related to cytomegalovirus serostatus. In a later analysis, previously published TCR beta repertoires from 600 to 850 donors were re-analyzed and high-resolution HLA genotyping was added so that TCR occurrence patterns could be studied. The genetic ancestry cluster associated with self-reported Caucasian donors included 80% to 90% of the roughly 390 genotyped donors. Roughly 5 DR-DQ haplotypes were handled as single units for association and clustering, since linkage in the cohort was strong. In a later genetic analysis, genome-wide SNP genotypes for about 65% of the roughly 670 donors were used, and that subset was treated as a discovery cohort. All discovery cohort repertoires had been generated using a single sequencing platform. Both class I and class II loci were covered by HLA typing, at four-digit resolution. Donor age, sex, ethnicity and CMV serostatus were collected together with the repertoire data. An earlier analysis of approximately 500 of the donors applied high-throughput TCR beta sequencing to assess whether each TCR beta V gene segment acted as functional or pseudogenic. The study aimed to test whether cataloging public T cell receptors could reveal signatures of past pathogen exposure. In addition to the first cohort of approximately 670 subjects, a separate validation cohort of 100 to 150 different subjects was used. The later analysis used no new phenotypic data to find candidate immune exposures, relying instead on TCR beta sequences and their occurrence across donors. The number of donors typed differed by locus, with about 620-630 for A, B, C, DRB1 and DQB1, around 520 for DQA1, 606 for DPA1, and some 450 for DPB1. Roughly 300 gigabases of sequencing data and tens of millions of unique TCR sequences were included in an early release covering 500 to 750 HLA-typed donors. On average, approximately 250,000 unique TCR beta nucleotide sequences were sequenced per donor among some 430 genotyped donors of the cohort, with roughly 18% of those sequences being non-productive. On the study overall, not on this receptor specifically: Assigning TCR associations to individual alleles was difficult when HLA alleles, especially DR and DQ, strongly co-occurred. Linkage disequilibrium might explain the correlated functional status among segregating V segments, but an unknown experimental factor could not be ruled out. Roughly uniform sequencing depth across donors was assumed in presence/absence analyses, although this assumption may not hold. In a later genetic analysis, fewer N-insertions in productive TCRs were reported among donors in an Asian-associated ancestry cluster than the 666-donor mean. In a later analysis, the rate of TCR association differed among HLA loci, with DRB1 alleles having the most associated TCRs and HLA-C alleles having the fewest. The sequencing pipeline was judged likely to have produced a cluster of highly shared sequence variants as a technical artifact. The earlier analysis of fewer than 750 of the donors excluded roughly 17 rarely observed V segments, including chromosome 9 orphons, because counts were too low. In both the original and validation cohorts, the classifier was reported to diagnose cytomegalovirus status with high specificity and sensitivity. Immune exposure information for the cohort was limited to CMV serostatus. In a later analysis, several top co-occurrence clusters were reported to appear linked to parvovirus B19, influenza, CMV and Epstein-Barr virus. In a later analysis, some 18,000 TCR beta sequences were associated with specific HLA alleles at a false discovery rate of 0.05. In an earlier analysis of around 600 of the donors, most TCR beta V segments appeared in productive rearrangements about 87% or about 30% of the time, broadly matching IMGT annotations. The study gave a list of 150 to 200 TCR beta chains associated with cytomegalovirus. Three of the identified cytomegalovirus-associated TCR beta chains were confirmed in vitro to be specific for cytomegalovirus antigens. A further reported finding was that TCR beta sequences accurately predicted the HLA-A and HLA-B alleles for most subjects in the first cohort. Most CMV-associated TCR beta chains appeared to be HLA-restricted in a later analysis, and the HLA associations seemed to be driven largely by CMV exposure. Because the 87-base-pair reads could not distinguish some IMGT-functional V segments, including TRBV6-2 and TRBV6-3, those segments were excluded. HLA typing was unavailable for some donors at each locus, so association tests used only the typed subset. It was suggested by the authors that the approach could potentially be generalized to other disease states and immunological phenotypes. Most TCR sequences were observed very rarely across donors, whereas some public TCRs were present in many individuals. Compared with equally common non-associated chains, HLA-associated TCR beta chains in a later analysis were more clonally expanded and had lower generation probabilities. In a later genetic analysis, a missense DCLRE1C variant was associated with V-gene and J-gene trimming of TCR beta chains, and the association was replicated in an independent cohort. Only TCR beta chains were sequenced in this cohort, and the absence of alpha or paired-chain data limited detectable features.

Library prep was done by the immunoSEQ multiplex PCR assay. The multiplex PCR relied on a mix of 60 forward primers for TCR Vbeta segments and 13 reverse primers for TCR Jbeta segments. Amplification of the CDR3 region of rearranged TCR beta genes was performed with a multiplex PCR assay on genomic DNA. Amplified TCR beta libraries were sequenced as 87-base-pair reads on the Illumina HiSeq System. On the authors' methods: A later analysis counted tens of millions of unique TCR beta chains across the 700 or so repertoires, and roughly 11 million of these chains were shared by at least two donors. Raw reads were error-corrected and collapsed into unique sequences with a nearest-neighbor algorithm that merged closely related sequences to remove PCR and sequencing errors. Alignment of CDR3 sequences to IMGT reference sequences was used to assign V, D and J gene segments. For a sequence to be retained, a match of at least six nucleotides was required to both a V gene segment and a J gene segment. A rearrangement counted as productive if the CDR3 had no stop codons and remained in frame with V and J, and every other rearrangement counted as non-productive. CDR3 was defined by IMGT convention, running from the second conserved V-encoded cysteine to the conserved J-encoded phenylalanine. The earlier analysis of some 580 of the donors excluded any sequence lacking an unambiguous match to a single V gene segment. An earlier analysis of under 750 of the donors called V segments functional above 56.7% productive rearrangements and segregating when the between-donor standard deviation exceeded 5%. A statistical classification framework was built for diagnosing cytomegalovirus status from the catalog of TCR beta chain sequences. In a later analysis, TCR nucleotide sequences were compared against IMGT/GENE-DB human TR gene sequences so that V and J genes could be assigned. The TCRdist pipeline was used in a later analysis to assign CDR3 sequences and most-parsimonious VDJ recombination scenarios. In a later analysis, each TCR beta chain was defined by its CDR3 amino acid sequence together with its V-gene family, and reads lacking a unique V-gene family were excluded. To address suspected cross-contamination and a sequencing artifact, a later analysis removed 592 highly shared, low-generation-probability nucleotide sequences. For each public chain, a later analysis derived a clonal expansion index from normalized ranks of inferred template counts within each repertoire. In a later analysis, generation probabilities were computed with a VDJ recombination model fitted to out-of-frame rearrangements, and the resulting probabilities were checked against IGoR. In a later analysis, hypergeometric tests were used to score TCR-TCR, TCR-HLA and TCR-CMV co-occurrence, with a repertoire-size bias correction applied to TCR pairs. In a later analysis, false discovery rates were estimated by permuting HLA or CMV assignments 20 times. In a later analysis, co-occurring TCRs were grouped using DBSCAN, with TCRdist sequence similarity added in when clustering inside HLA-allele-positive subsets. Repertoires with fewer than 30,000 or more than 120,000 public chains, plus five repertoires with anomalous nucleotide sharing, were excluded from co-occurrence clustering. This immuneACCESS table, as held by TCRdb, lists in-frame sequences with V and J called but not all clones. Of the missing ones, under half trace to an unresolved V gene in checked studies; the others have no known cause. V, J and clone size are those of that table, while D and trimming were read from the DNA. The sample's table lists a count of about 83,000 clones. The ten largest clones take up 3.8% of the sample.

Of note for this clone: What antigen it recognizes has not been identified.

V trim: 7 bases; J trim: 1 base; unmatched bases: 10. CDR1 SGHAT and CDR2 FQNNGV were looked up in the germline V gene. Measured from the cysteine to the phenylalanine, the CDR3 is 17 residues long. Here the CDR3 DNA is all that survives: 51 bases in frame from base 1. In total, around 600 healthy bone marrow donors made up the cohort. Cohort members were all nominally healthy when sampled, although unrecorded immune exposures were likely present. The donor was CMV seropositive and was included in the group of 250 to 350 seropositive cohort members. Each donor provided a peripheral blood sample, and peripheral blood mononuclear cells were used for TCR beta sequencing. The Qiagen DNeasy Blood Extraction Kit was used to extract genomic DNA from the blood cell samples.

The sequence joins TRBV11-2 to TRBJ1-4, with 9 middle bases fitting TRBD1. The sequence derives from a man younger than 35 in good health and CMV-seropositive. Source material: PBMCs. In nucleotides, the sequence is TGTGCCAGCACCCCCGGGACAGGGTTCGTAACTAATGAAAAACTGTTTTTT. It translates as CASTPGTGFVTNEKLFF.